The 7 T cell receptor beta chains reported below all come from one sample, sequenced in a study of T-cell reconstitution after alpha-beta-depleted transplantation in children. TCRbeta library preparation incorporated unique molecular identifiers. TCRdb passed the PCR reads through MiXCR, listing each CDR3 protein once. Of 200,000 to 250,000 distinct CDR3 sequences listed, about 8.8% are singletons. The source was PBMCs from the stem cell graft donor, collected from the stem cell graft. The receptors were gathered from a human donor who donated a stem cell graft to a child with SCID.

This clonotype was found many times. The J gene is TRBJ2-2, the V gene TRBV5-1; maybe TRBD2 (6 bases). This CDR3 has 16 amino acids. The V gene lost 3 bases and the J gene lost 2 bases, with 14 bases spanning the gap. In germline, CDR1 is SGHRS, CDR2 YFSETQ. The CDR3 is CASSSLGTANTGELFF. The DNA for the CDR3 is TGCGCCAGCAGCTCACTCGGGACTGCCAACACCGGGGAGCTGTTTTTT.

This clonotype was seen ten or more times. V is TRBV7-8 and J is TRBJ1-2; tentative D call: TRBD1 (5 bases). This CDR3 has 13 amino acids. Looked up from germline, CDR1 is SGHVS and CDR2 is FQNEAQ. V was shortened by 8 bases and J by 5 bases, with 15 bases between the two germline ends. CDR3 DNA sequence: TGTGCCAGCGGAGGTGGGGGACGGTATGGCTACACCTTC. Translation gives CASGGGGRYGYTF.

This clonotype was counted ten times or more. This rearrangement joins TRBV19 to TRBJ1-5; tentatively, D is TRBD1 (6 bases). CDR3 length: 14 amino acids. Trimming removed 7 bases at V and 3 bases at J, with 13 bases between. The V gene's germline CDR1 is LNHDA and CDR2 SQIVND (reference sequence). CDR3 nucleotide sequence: TGTGCCAGTAACTACGGGGGCCCCAATCAGCCCCAGCATTTT. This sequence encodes CASNYGGPNQPQHF. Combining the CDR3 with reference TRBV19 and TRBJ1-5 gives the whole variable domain DGGITQSPKYLFRKEGQNVTLSCEQNLNHDAMYWYRQDPGQGLRLIYYSQIVNDFQKGDIAEGYSVSREKKESFPLTVTSAQKNPTAFYLCASNYGGPNQPQHFGDGTRLSIL.

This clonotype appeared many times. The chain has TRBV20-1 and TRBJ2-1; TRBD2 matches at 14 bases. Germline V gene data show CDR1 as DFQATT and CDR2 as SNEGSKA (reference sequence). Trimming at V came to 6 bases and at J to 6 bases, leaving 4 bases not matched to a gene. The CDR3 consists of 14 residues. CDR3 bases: TGCAGTGCCCAGACTAGCGGGGGGGCCAATGAGCAGTTCTTC. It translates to CSAQTSGGANEQFF.

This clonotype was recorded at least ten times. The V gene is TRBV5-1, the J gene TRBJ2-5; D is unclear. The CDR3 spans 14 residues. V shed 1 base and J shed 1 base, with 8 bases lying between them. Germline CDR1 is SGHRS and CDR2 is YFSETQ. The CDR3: CASSLSSSQETQYF. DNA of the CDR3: TGCGCCAGCAGCTTGAGCTCCTCCCAAGAGACCCAGTACTTC. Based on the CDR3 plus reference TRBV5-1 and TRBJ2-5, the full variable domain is KAGVTQTPRYLIKTRGQQVTLSCSPISGHRSVSWYQQTPGQGLQFLFEYFSETQRNKGNFPGRFSGRQFSNSRSEMNVSTLELGDSALYLCASSLSSSQETQYFGPGTRLLVL.

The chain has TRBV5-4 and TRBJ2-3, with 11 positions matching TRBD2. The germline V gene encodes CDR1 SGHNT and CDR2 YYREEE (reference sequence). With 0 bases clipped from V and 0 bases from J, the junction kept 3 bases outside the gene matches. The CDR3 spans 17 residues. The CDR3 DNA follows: TGTGCCAGCAGCTTGGGTCTAGCGGGGGGTAGCACAGATACGCAGTATTTT. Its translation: CASSLGLAGGSTDTQYF.

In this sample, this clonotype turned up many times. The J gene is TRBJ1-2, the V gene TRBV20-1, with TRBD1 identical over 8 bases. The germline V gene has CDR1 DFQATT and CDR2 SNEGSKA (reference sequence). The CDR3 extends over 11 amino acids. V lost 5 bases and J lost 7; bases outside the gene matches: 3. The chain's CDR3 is CSADRGRGYTF. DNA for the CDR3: TGCAGTGCTGACAGGGGTCGTGGCTACACCTTC.